The clone carrying this T cell receptor (beta chain) turned up a few times. The data are from a study of T-cell reconstitution after alpha-beta-depleted transplantation in children. Unique molecular identifiers were used to barcode this TCRbeta library. TCRdb used MiXCR to reprocess the PCR reads, holding one entry per CDR3 protein. The sample has just over 350,000 distinct CDR3 sequences; more than 10% are singletons. Trimming stripped 2 bases from V and 4 bases from J, with 11 bases between. Germline lookup yields CDR1 DFQATT and CDR2 SNEGSKA (reference sequence). There are 13 residues in the CDR3. The chain combines TRBV20-1 with TRBJ1-1, with a possible D match to TRBD1 (6 bases). The clonotype was recovered from a human donor who donated a stem cell graft to a child with Fanconi anemia. The sample was PBMCs, taken from the stem cell graft. Here the CDR3 DNA reads TGCAGTGCTAGACGTCGAGGGGGCACTGAAGCTTTCTTT. Its protein product is CSARRRGGTEAFF.